The present T cell receptor beta chain was sequenced within a study of blood T cells in healthy people across ages. Study findings and constraints: Nothing was known about donor CMV status, and this possibly confounded expanded clonotype changes. Naive CD4+ cell counts and diversity both ran higher in long-lived than in aged donors. TCR beta diversity was tightly associated with the proportion of naive T cells.

The donors, healthy Caucasians from Russia, were aged roughly 6 to 90. A J-beta primer mix and a sample-barcoded 5' primer were used in a second PCR of about 6 to 12 cycles. One entry per CDR3 protein, called by TCRdb with MiXCR from the 5' RACE reads. Of about 680,000 distinct CDR3 sequences listed, around 48% were seen once; the top ten hold around a third. The V end was cut by 3 bases, the J end by 0 bases, with 9 bases between. From germline, CDR1 is MNHNS and CDR2 SASEGT. The CDR3 length is 15 residues. Concerning this clonotype itself: The antigen is not known.

The receptor was isolated from a woman aged 60 to 75 in good health. Material for sequencing was blood. V is TRBV6-1 and J is TRBJ1-5; the D gene is possibly TRBD1 (5 bases). The CDR3 region is CASSDGAYSNQPQHF. In nucleotides, the CDR3 is TGTGCCAGCAGTGACGGGGCATATAGCAATCAGCCCCAGCATTTT.